The subject of this entry is one T cell receptor beta chain. These data are taken from a study of CD8+ T cells in alopecia areata. The germline V gene encodes CDR1 SQVTM and CDR2 ANQGSEA. J was trimmed by 1 base and V by 7 bases; bases with no gene match: 3. This CDR3 spans 13 amino acids. Treatment described: oral pan-JAK inhibitor, 5-10 mg twice daily. Sequencing relied on a cDNA template that was reverse transcribed from extracted RNA. The assay was immunoSEQ multiplex PCR, and TCRdb's table has in-frame clones only and misses some. The table records over 100,000 clones, 53% of them present only once.

This sequence originates from a human donor with alopecia areata. The starting material was CD4+ T cells sorted from blood, obtained at week 4, from a patient treated with tofacitinib. The chain recombines TRBV29-1 with TRBJ2-3; TRBD1 aligns across 9 bases. CDR3 sequence reads: CSGTGGGTDTQYF. The CDR3 bases are TGCAGCGGTACAGGGGGCGGCACAGATACGCAGTATTTT.